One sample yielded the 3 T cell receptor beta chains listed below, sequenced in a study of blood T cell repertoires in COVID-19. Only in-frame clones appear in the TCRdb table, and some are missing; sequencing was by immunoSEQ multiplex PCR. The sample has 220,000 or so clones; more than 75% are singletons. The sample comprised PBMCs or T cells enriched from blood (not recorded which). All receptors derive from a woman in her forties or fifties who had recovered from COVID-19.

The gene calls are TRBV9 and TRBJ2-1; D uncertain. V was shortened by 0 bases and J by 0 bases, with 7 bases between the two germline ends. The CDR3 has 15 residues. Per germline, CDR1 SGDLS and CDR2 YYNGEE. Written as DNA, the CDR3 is TGTGCCAGCAGCGTAGCTAGTAGCTCCTACAATGAGCAGTTCTTC. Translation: CASSVASSSYNEQFF.

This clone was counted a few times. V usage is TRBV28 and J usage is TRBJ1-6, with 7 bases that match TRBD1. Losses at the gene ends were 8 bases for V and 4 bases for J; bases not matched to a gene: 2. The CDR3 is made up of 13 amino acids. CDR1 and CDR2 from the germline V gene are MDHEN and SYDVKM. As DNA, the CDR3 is TGTGCCAGCCTGGGACAGTATAATTCACCCCTCCACTTT. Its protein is CASLGQYNSPLHF.

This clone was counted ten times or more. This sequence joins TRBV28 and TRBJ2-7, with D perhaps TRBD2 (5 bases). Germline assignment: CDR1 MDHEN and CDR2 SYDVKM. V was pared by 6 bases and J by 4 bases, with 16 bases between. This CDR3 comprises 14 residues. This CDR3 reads CASREPGSTYEQYF. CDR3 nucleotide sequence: TGTGCCAGCAGAGAACCGGGGTCGACTTACGAGCAGTACTTC.